These T cell receptor beta chains were read from a single sample in a study of shared clonotypes between healthy human individuals. Here immunoSEQ multiplex PCR was the method, and the copy in TCRdb shows in-frame clones only, minus some. The sample has around 1.4 million clones, roughly 98.5% seen once. Material for sequencing was naive CD4+ T cells sorted from blood. These receptors came from a man aged 25 to 45 in good health. CDR3s include the opening cysteine and the closing phenylalanine or tryptophan. D genes are given only for firm matches.

D gene: -
V gene: TRBV6-6
J gene: TRBJ2-7
CDR3 protein: CASSRVSYEQYF
CDR3 DNA: TGTGCCAGCAGCCGTGTCAGCTACGAGCAGTACTTC

D gene: -
V gene: TRBV25-1
J gene: TRBJ1-1
CDR3 protein: CASSESKAGRLTEAFF
CDR3 DNA: TGTGCCAGCAGTGAATCAAAGGCAGGGAGGTTAACTGAAGCTTTCTTT

D gene: -
V gene: TRBV29-1
J gene: TRBJ2-1
CDR3 protein: CSLTLPGLSYNEQFF
CDR3 DNA: TGCAGCTTAACCCTCCCGGGGCTCTCCTACAATGAGCAGTTCTTC

D gene: -
V gene: TRBV6-5
J gene: TRBJ2-7
CDR3 protein: CASSRTVYHEQYF
CDR3 DNA: TGTGCCAGCAGCAGGACAGTCTATCACGAGCAGTACTTC

D gene: -
V gene: TRBV4-3
J gene: TRBJ1-2
CDR3 protein: CASSQDRAGGYTF
CDR3 DNA: TGCGCCAGCAGCCAAGATCGGGCAGGAGGCTACACCTTC

D gene: -
V gene: TRBV5-1
J gene: TRBJ2-5
CDR3 protein: CASSLGQSETQYF
CDR3 DNA: TGCGCCAGCAGCTTAGGACAGTCGGAGACCCAGTACTTC

D gene: -
V gene: TRBV18
J gene: TRBJ2-3
CDR3 protein: CASSSKTSAMVDTQYF
CDR3 DNA: TGTGCCAGCTCATCAAAAACTAGTGCCATGGTAGATACGCAGTATTTT

D gene: -
V gene: TRBV10-3
J gene: TRBJ1-1
CDR3 protein: CAISETDIGNTEAFF
CDR3 DNA: TGTGCCATCAGTGAGACCGACATTGGGAACACTGAAGCTTTCTTT

D gene: -
V gene: TRBV9
J gene: TRBJ2-7
CDR3 protein: CASSVGATNPSYEQYF
CDR3 DNA: TGTGCCAGCAGCGTAGGGGCGACAAATCCCTCCTACGAGCAGTACTTC

D gene: TRBD1
V gene: TRBV18
J gene: TRBJ1-1
CDR3 protein: CASSPWTGDRGTEAFF
CDR3 DNA: TGTGCCAGCTCACCTTGGACAGGGGATAGGGGGACTGAAGCTTTCTTT

D gene: -
V gene: TRBV18
J gene: TRBJ2-7
CDR3 protein: CASSLSAYEQYF
CDR3 DNA: TGTGCCAGCTCCCTCTCGGCCTACGAGCAGTACTTC

D gene: -
V gene: TRBV11-2
J gene: TRBJ1-1
CDR3 protein: CASTIPAGVNTEAFF
CDR3 DNA: TGTGCCAGCACCATCCCGGCAGGGGTGAACACTGAAGCTTTCTTT

D gene: -
V gene: TRBV2
J gene: TRBJ2-5
CDR3 protein: CATSPQGTQYF
CDR3 DNA: TGTGCCACTTCTCCTCAAGGGACCCAGTACTTC

D gene: TRBD2
V gene: TRBV13
J gene: TRBJ2-6
CDR3 protein: CASSPGGSFPGANVLTF
CDR3 DNA: TGTGCCAGCAGCCCCGGGGGGTCCTTCCCTGGGGCCAACGTCCTGACTTTC